These 17 T cell receptor beta chains originate from one sample sequenced in a study of blood T cell repertoires in COVID-19. TCRdb keeps only in-frame clones here, not all; method: immunoSEQ multiplex PCR. The profile covers fewer than 250,000 clones, with about 82% appearing a single time and 5% to 7% taken by the ten largest. The sample consisted of peripheral blood. The receptors originated from a woman in her sixties with active or convalescent COVID-19.

The sample holds one count of this clone. The CDR3 nucleotides read TGTGCCAGCAGCCAAGATACAGCAAATGAAAAACTGTTTTTT. It specifies CASSQDTANEKLFF. The chain is built from TRBV3-1 (or the pseudogene TRBV3-2) and TRBJ1-4; no clear D gene. Per germline, CDR1 LGHDT and CDR2 YNNKEL (reference sequence). The CDR3 extends over 14 amino acids. V was trimmed by 0 bases and J by 5 bases, leaving 7 bases between them.

This clone was seen just once. The CDR3 region has the DNA TGTGCCAGCAGCCCCGTTACTACGAACACCGGGGAGCTGTTTTTT. Its protein product is CASSPVTTNTGELFF. The V gene is TRBV11-2, the J gene TRBJ2-2; D is unresolved. The CDR3 has 15 amino acids. The germline gives CDR1 SGHAT, CDR2 FQNNGV. The ends were cut back, 5 bases at V and 0 bases at J, with 10 bases in the middle.

The chain has TRBV6-2 or TRBV6-3 and TRBJ2-2; D is possibly TRBD1 (6 bases). Trimming took off 4 bases at V and 4 bases at J, with 13 bases between the two ends. This CDR3 has 15 residues. Germline V gene sequence: CDR1 MNHEY, CDR2 SVGEGT. The CDR3 DNA reads TGTGCCAGCAGTTCTAACAGGGCCGGCACCGGGGAGCTGTTTTTT. This translates into CASSSNRAGTGELFF.

This clone was seen a few times. The rearrangement joins TRBV25-1 to TRBJ2-3; D unresolved. The CDR3 loop spans 13 amino acids. With 7 bases removed from V and 0 bases from J, the gap between germline ends came to 8 bases. The V gene's germline CDR1 is MGHDK and CDR2 SYGVNS. The CDR3 loop reads CASIAGSTDTQYF. The CDR3 DNA reads TGTGCCAGCATCGCCGGGAGCACAGATACGCAGTATTTT.

The rearrangement links TRBV14 to TRBJ1-5, with 7 bases matching TRBD1. Trimming took 6 bases from V and 5 from J; bases not matched to a gene: 4. The CDR3 contains 13 residues. In germline, CDR1 is SGHDN, CDR2 FVKESK. The CDR3, as DNA: TGTGCCAGCAGTATAACAGGGGATCAGCCCCAGCATTTT. Protein: CASSITGDQPQHF.

This clone has only one observation. V usage is TRBV18 and J usage is TRBJ1-3; TRBD1 matches at 8 bases. V was pared by 3 bases and J by 4 bases, with 8 bases of the junction left unmatched. Germline V CDR1 and CDR2: KGHSH, LQKENI. CDR3 size: 16 residues. CDR3 in amino acids: CASSPVGQVGGNTIYF. Written as DNA, the CDR3 is TGTGCCAGCTCACCGGTGGGACAGGTCGGCGGAAACACCATATATTTT.

The chain has TRBV10-3 and TRBJ2-3; D gene unclear. Germline V CDR1 and CDR2: ENHRY, SYGVKD. The CDR3 has 15 residues. Trimming left V 2 bases short and J 2 bases short, with 11 bases between. The CDR3 bases are TGTGCCATCAGTGAGGTGGCAGACTCCACAGATACGCAGTATTTT. Residues: CAISEVADSTDTQYF.

The CDR3 region has the DNA TGTGCCAGCAGCCAAGTAGCGGGAGGTCCCTACAATGAGCAGTTCTTC. Translated: CASSQVAGGPYNEQFF. The V and J genes are TRBV3-1 (or the pseudogene TRBV3-2) and TRBJ2-1, with 10 bases lining up with TRBD2. Trimming took 1 base from V and 2 from J; bases not matched to a gene: 2. The CDR3 consists of 16 residues. Germline V CDR1 and CDR2: LGHDT, YNNKEL (reference sequence).

This clone was recorded only once. V gene TRBV27 combines with J gene TRBJ2-2; D is uncertain. Germline CDR1 and CDR2: MNHEY and SMNVEV (reference sequence). Trimming removed 7 bases at V and 2 bases at J, with 23 bases between. This CDR3 has 18 residues. CDR3 in amino acids: CASNSRSSLQGNTGELFF. CDR3 nucleotides: TGTGCCAGCAACTCTAGGTCCTCTTTACAAGGAAACACCGGGGAGCTGTTTTTT.

This clone was recorded many times. This chain links TRBV11-2 with TRBJ2-3; TRBD2 is a possible D gene (6 bases). The CDR3 totals 15 residues. The germline gives CDR1 SGHAT, CDR2 FQNNGV. V lost 5 bases and J 3 bases, leaving 15 bases between the germline ends. CDR3 sequence (DNA): TGTGCCAGCAGCGTAAGAGGGACTGGGACAGATACGCAGTATTTT. Its protein product is CASSVRGTGTDTQYF.

The rearrangement links TRBV5-6 to TRBJ1-1, with 9 bases aligning to TRBD1. Trimming cost V 0 bases and J 4 bases; bases outside gene matches: 10. CDR1 and CDR2 from the germline V gene are SGHDT and YYEEEE. This CDR3 contains 17 residues. CDR3 amino acids: CASSLARDRVIVTEAFF. CDR3 DNA sequence: TGTGCCAGCAGCTTGGCCCGGGACAGGGTTATTGTCACTGAAGCTTTCTTT. The full variable domain, in which reference TRBV5-6 and TRBJ1-1 provide the parts outside the CDR3, is DAGVTQSPTHLIKTRGQQVTLRCSPKSGHDTVSWYQQALGQGPQFIFQYYEEEERQRGNFPDRFSGHQFPNYSSELNVNALLLGDSALYLCASSLARDRVIVTEAFFGQGTRLTVV.

V and J are TRBV5-4 and TRBJ2-1; 12 bases fit TRBD2. The CDR3 sequence is 15 residues long. The V gene's germline CDR1 is SGHNT and CDR2 YYREEE (reference sequence). With 2 bases clipped from V and 6 bases from J, the junction kept 3 bases outside the gene matches. CDR3: CASSFWTSGVNEQFF. The CDR3 DNA reads TGTGCCAGCAGCTTCTGGACTAGCGGGGTCAATGAGCAGTTCTTC. The full variable domain, its missing parts supplied by reference TRBV5-4 and TRBJ2-1, is ETGVTQSPTHLIKTRGQQVTLRCSSQSGHNTVSWYQQALGQGPQFIFQYYREEENGRGNFPPRFSGLQFPNYSSELNVNALELDDSALYLCASSFWTSGVNEQFFGPGTRLTVL.

The chain combines TRBV6-5 with TRBJ1-1; the D is unclear. CDR3 length: 14 amino acids. Trimming stripped 7 bases from V and 2 bases from J, with 14 bases between. CDR1 MNHEY and CDR2 SVGAGI come from the germline V gene. CDR3 in amino acids: CASTAGNRNTEAFF. The CDR3 nucleotides are TGTGCCAGCACTGCGGGGAACAGAAACACTGAAGCTTTCTTT.

This rearrangement joins TRBV29-1 to TRBJ1-2; 9 bases align to TRBD1. The germline gives CDR1 SQVTM, CDR2 ANQGSEA. V was pared by 2 bases and J by 5 bases, with 9 bases of the junction left unmatched. The CDR3 sequence is 15 residues long. Here the CDR3 DNA reads TGCAGCGTTGAATTACGGACAGGGGTCCGGTATGGCTACACCTTC. It codes for CSVELRTGVRYGYTF.

The chain links TRBV4-1 to TRBJ1-2; D possibly corresponds to TRBD1 (5 bases). Germline V gene lookup returns CDR1 MGHRA and CDR2 YSYEKL. The CDR3 spans 11 residues. V was clipped by 2 bases and J by 12 bases, with 10 bases between them. The CDR3 is CASSQMPRDTF. The CDR3 bases are TGCGCCAGCAGCCAAATGCCCAGGGACACCTTC.

V is TRBV29-1 and J is TRBJ2-7, with TRBD2 matching 7 bases. This CDR3 comprises 13 residues. V was pared by 2 bases and J by 7 bases, with 8 bases of the junction left unmatched. Germline V gene lookup returns CDR1 SQVTM and CDR2 ANQGSEA. The CDR3 protein is CSVESGTLGEQYF. DNA for the CDR3: TGCAGCGTTGAAAGCGGGACCTTGGGGGAGCAGTACTTC.

The rearrangement uses TRBV5-1 and TRBJ1-1; TRBD1 agrees at 7 bases. The CDR3 runs 14 residues. The germline V gene has CDR1 SGHRS and CDR2 YFSETQ. V was clipped by 1 base and J by 4 bases; unmatched bases: 4. The CDR3 DNA reads as TGCGCCAGCAGCTTGACACAGGGGCCCACTGAAGCTTTCTTT. As protein: CASSLTQGPTEAFF.